Each of the 5 T cell receptor beta chains below was sequenced from the same sample in a study of brain T cells in children with intractable seizures. TCRdb's table, derived via immunoSEQ multiplex PCR, lists solely in-frame clones and lacks some. The data hold about 22,000 clones, with around 94% observed a single time. The sequenced sample was peripheral blood, obtained at surgery. These receptors came from a boy under 18 with focal cortical dysplasia and intractable seizures.

This clone was observed a single time. This chain joins TRBV3-1 (or the pseudogene TRBV3-2) and TRBJ1-1, with 9 positions matching TRBD1. The CDR3 consists of 14 residues. Germline-derived CDR1 and CDR2 are LGHDT and YNNKEL (reference sequence). With 7 bases clipped from V and 5 bases from J, the junction kept 8 bases outside the gene matches. CDR3 in amino acids: CASNSQGARTEAFF. The CDR3 bases are TGTGCCAGCAACTCACAGGGGGCTAGGACTGAAGCTTTCTTT.

The chain carries TRBV5-4 and TRBJ1-2; weak D call: TRBD1 (5 bases). The CDR3 runs to 14 residues. Germline values: CDR1 SGHNT, CDR2 YYREEE (reference sequence). Trimming stripped 4 bases from V and 4 bases from J, with 14 bases between. The CDR3 loop is CASSPPQGGYGYTF. DNA for the CDR3: TGTGCCAGCAGCCCGCCCCAGGGAGGCTATGGCTACACCTTC.

The genes are TRBV11-3 and TRBJ1-1; maybe TRBD1 (5 bases). CDR3 length: 13 residues. The germline CDR1 and CDR2 sequences are SGHNT and YENEEA. V was shortened by 2 bases and J by 4 bases, with 8 bases between the two germline ends. The CDR3 nucleotides are TGTGCCAGCAGCTTACAGGGTAGCACTGAAGCTTTCTTT. Its translation is CASSLQGSTEAFF.

The CDR3 sequence is CATNRLAASYNEQFF. CDR3 sequence (DNA): TGTGCCACCAACCGCCTAGCGGCCTCCTACAATGAGCAGTTCTTC. The chain links TRBV15 to TRBJ2-1, with 7 bases that match TRBD2. CDR3 length: 15 residues. CDR1 and CDR2 from the germline V gene are LNHNV and YYDKDF (reference sequence). V trimming: 7 bases; J trimming: 0 bases; junction bases outside the gene matches: 6.

Only one count was recorded for this clone. V is TRBV4-1 and J is TRBJ2-5; 7 bases align to TRBD2. Germline assignment: CDR1 MGHRA and CDR2 YSYEKL. The ends lost 3 bases at V and 2 bases at J; junction bases unmatched: 9. The CDR3 extends over 16 amino acids. The CDR3 nucleotides are TGCGCCAGCAGCCACAGGACGGGGACTACACAAGAGACCCAGTACTTC. Translating it yields CASSHRTGTTQETQYF.